A single T cell receptor beta chain is shown here with its context. Its antigen is still unknown. Trimming shortened V by 2 bases and J by 6 bases, and 11 bases separated the two germline ends. Germline lookup yields CDR1 MNHEY and CDR2 SMNVEV (reference sequence). The CDR3 covers 14 residues. The data stem from a study of beta chain features in type 1 diabetes. Study-wide results and limits: There was a moderate but significant shortening of TCRB CDR3s in all four CD4+ subsets of Type 1 diabetes patients. Cells expressing TCR highly could be over-represented by cDNA sequencing.

As every portion of the isolated RNA was reverse transcribed, the sequencing read expressed TCRB transcripts. TCRdb's copy holds only in-frame clones and misses some; the assay was immunoSEQ multiplex PCR. The sample has about 360,000 clones; around 12% are singletons. Source material: naive CD4+ T cells from blood. This chain uses TRBV27 with TRBJ2-1, with D perhaps matching TRBD2 (6 bases). This receptor was obtained from a man aged 18 to 30 in good health. The CDR3 here is CASSLDGTRNEQFF. The DNA for the CDR3 is TGTGCCAGCAGTTTAGACGGGACTCGCAATGAGCAGTTCTTC.